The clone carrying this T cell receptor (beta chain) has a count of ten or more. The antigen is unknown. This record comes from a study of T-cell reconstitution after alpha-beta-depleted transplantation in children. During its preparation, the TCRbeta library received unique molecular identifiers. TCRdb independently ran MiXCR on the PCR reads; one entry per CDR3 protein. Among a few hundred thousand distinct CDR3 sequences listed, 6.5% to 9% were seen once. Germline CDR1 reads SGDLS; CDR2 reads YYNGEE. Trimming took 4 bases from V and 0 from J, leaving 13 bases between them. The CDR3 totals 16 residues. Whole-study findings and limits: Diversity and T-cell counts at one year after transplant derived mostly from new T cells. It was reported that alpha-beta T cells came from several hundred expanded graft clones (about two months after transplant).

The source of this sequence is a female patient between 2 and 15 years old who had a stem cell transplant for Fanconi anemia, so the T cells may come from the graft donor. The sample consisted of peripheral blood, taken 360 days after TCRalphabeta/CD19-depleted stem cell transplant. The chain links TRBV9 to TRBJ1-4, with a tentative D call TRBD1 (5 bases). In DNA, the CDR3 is TGTGCCAGCAGCCTTTTCCAGGGTGCAACTAATGAAAAACTGTTTTTT. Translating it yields CASSLFQGATNEKLFF.